The 29 T cell receptor beta chains presented below share a single source sample, sequenced in a study of CD8+ T cells in alopecia areata. After isolation, RNA underwent reverse transcription to generate cDNA as the sequencing template. TCRdb's table, derived via immunoSEQ multiplex PCR, lists solely in-frame clones and lacks some. The sample includes about 120,000 clones, 50% to 75% of them seen just once. Described treatment: oral pan-JAK inhibitor, 5-10 mg twice daily. The sequences come from CD8+ T cells sorted from blood, collected at week 4, from a patient treated with tofacitinib. These receptors were taken from a human donor with alopecia areata.

This sequence joins TRBV28 and TRBJ2-3, with 10 bases identical to TRBD2. The CDR3 has 16 residues. The trim removed 5 bases at V and 4 bases at J, leaving 9 bases unmatched. Germline CDR1 is MDHEN and CDR2 is SYDVKM. The CDR3: CASSLAGAGGPDTQYF. The DNA for the CDR3 is TGTGCCAGCAGTCTAGCCGGAGCGGGGGGGCCAGATACGCAGTATTTT.

This clone is a singleton in its sample. The chain combines TRBV4-1 with TRBJ2-5; D not resolved. This CDR3 is built from 13 residues. Between the trimmed V and J ends, which lost 0 bases and 2 bases, there was a span of 4 bases. Germline assignment: CDR1 MGHRA and CDR2 YSYEKL. The CDR3 protein is CASSQEDQETQYF. The CDR3 DNA is TGCGCCAGCAGCCAAGAAGATCAAGAGACCCAGTACTTC.

This clone was detected only a few times. V and J are TRBV29-1 and TRBJ1-2, with TRBD1 as a possible D gene (5 bases). The germline CDR1 and CDR2 sequences are SQVTM and ANQGSEA. Trimming took off 6 bases at V and 4 bases at J, with 12 bases between the two ends. The CDR3 length is 12 residues. The CDR3 DNA reads as TGCAGCGTCGTCACAGGAACCTATGGCTACACCTTC. Its protein product is CSVVTGTYGYTF. Together with reference TRBV29-1 and TRBJ1-2, the CDR3 gives the full variable domain: SAVISQKPSRDICQRGTSLTIQCQVDSQVTMMFWYRQQPGQSLTLIATANQGSEATYESGFVIDKFPISRPNLTFSTLTVSNMSPEDSSIYLCSVVTGTYGYTFGSGTRLTVV.

This rearrangement joins TRBV29-1 to TRBJ2-1, with D tentatively TRBD2 (6 bases). Germline assignment: CDR1 SQVTM and CDR2 ANQGSEA. The CDR3 length is 14 residues. V shed 3 bases and J shed 5 bases, with 14 bases lying between them. CDR3 residues: CSVDVTSRNNEQFF. The CDR3 DNA follows: TGCAGCGTTGATGTAACTAGCCGAAACAATGAGCAGTTCTTC.

V usage is TRBV25-1 and J usage is TRBJ1-4; D is ambiguous. With 2 bases removed from V and 8 bases from J, the gap between germline ends came to 15 bases. Germline CDR1 is MGHDK and CDR2 is SYGVNS. This CDR3 has 15 amino acids. The CDR3 is CASSERLGEAEKLFF. CDR3 DNA: TGTGCCAGCAGTGAACGTCTTGGGGAAGCGGAAAAACTGTTTTTT. The variable domain in full, completed from reference TRBV25-1 and TRBJ1-4, reads EADIYQTPRYLVIGTGKKITLECSQTMGHDKMYWYQQDPGMELHLIHYSYGVNSTEKGDLSSESTVSRIRTEHFPLTLESARPSHTSQYLCASSERLGEAEKLFFGSGTQLSVL.

This clone was observed a handful of times. V is TRBV28 and J is TRBJ1-5; D not certain. The germline V gene has CDR1 MDHEN and CDR2 SYDVKM. The CDR3 consists of 11 residues. The V end lost 3 bases, the J end lost 6 bases, and 3 bases lay between the germline ends. The CDR3 loop reads CASSFGQPQHF. DNA for the CDR3: TGTGCCAGCAGTTTCGGTCAGCCCCAGCATTTT.

The rearrangement uses TRBV7-2 and TRBJ2-5, with 7 bases lining up with TRBD1. CDR3 size: 13 residues. Germline V gives CDR1 SGHTA, CDR2 FQGNSA. After removal of 5 bases from V and 6 bases from J, the junction contained 6 bases not matched to a gene. The CDR3 DNA follows: TGTGCCAGCAGCAGCCCGGGACAGAAGACCCAGTACTTC. Translation gives CASSSPGQKTQYF.

This chain joins TRBV27 and TRBJ2-7, with a weak D call TRBD1 (5 bases). V lost 7 bases to trimming and J lost 3 bases, with 7 bases between them. This CDR3 has 11 amino acids. From germline, CDR1 is MNHEY and CDR2 SMNVEV (reference sequence). The CDR3 is CASTDSYEQYF. CDR3 DNA: TGTGCCAGCACCGACAGCTACGAGCAGTACTTC.

The genes are TRBV27 and TRBJ1-5; TRBD1 matches 8 bases. V dropped 8 bases and J dropped 7; count of bases not matched to a gene: 13. The germline V gene encodes CDR1 MNHEY and CDR2 SMNVEV (reference sequence). The CDR3 extends over 15 amino acids. The CDR3 loop reads CASGLTGEGGQPQHF. In DNA, the CDR3 is TGTGCCAGCGGCCTGACAGGGGAGGGCGGCCAGCCCCAGCATTTT.

The chain employs TRBV30 and TRBJ2-1; 7 positions agree with TRBD1. Germline CDR1 reads GTSNPN; CDR2 reads SVGIG (reference sequence). V shed 5 bases and J 7 bases; nucleotides not matched to a gene: 2. The CDR3 is 11 residues long. This CDR3 reads CAWDRVNEQFF. The CDR3 DNA reads as TGTGCCTGGGACAGGGTGAATGAGCAGTTCTTC.

This clone was observed a handful of times. The rearrangement links TRBV14 to TRBJ1-5; D not resolved. The CDR3 length is 12 residues. V lost 3 bases and J 7 bases, leaving 7 bases between the germline ends. CDR1 and CDR2 (germline): SGHDN, FVKESK. Written as DNA, the CDR3 is TGTGCCAGCAGCCAGGCAGGACAGCCCCAGCATTTT. This codes for CASSQAGQPQHF.

This chain joins TRBV5-1 and TRBJ2-1, with 7 nucleotides matching TRBD2. The ends lost 3 bases at V and 8 bases at J; junction bases unmatched: 14. This CDR3 spans 16 amino acids. Germline V gene sequence: CDR1 SGHRS, CDR2 YFSETQ. The CDR3 nucleotides are TGCGCCAGCAGCTCGGAGACTAGCCTCACCGGGCATGAGCAGTTCTTC. Translating gives CASSSETSLTGHEQFF.

The CDR3, as DNA: TGCGCCAGCAGTCATGGAGGGTCTGTCTACGAGCAGTACTTC. It is translated as CASSHGGSVYEQYF. The chain links TRBV23-1 to TRBJ2-7; D is possibly TRBD2 (6 bases). TRBV23-1 is known as an ORF, though its function is uncertain. This CDR3 has 14 amino acids. The V end lost 3 bases, the J end lost 3 bases, and 12 bases lay between the germline ends.

V usage is TRBV29-1 and J usage is TRBJ2-5; D is unresolved. The V end was cut by 6 bases, the J end by 1 base, with 18 bases between. CDR1 is SQVTM and CDR2 is ANQGSEA in the germline V gene. The CDR3 loop spans 15 amino acids. The CDR3 DNA reads TGCAGCGTACCCGATCCGGCAGGCCTCCAAGAGACCCAGTACTTC. Translation gives CSVPDPAGLQETQYF.

The CDR3 spells CASSAGPVGTGSNEQYF. CDR3 in DNA: TGTGCCAGCAGCGCGGGTCCCGTGGGGACAGGGAGCAACGAGCAGTACTTC. V usage is TRBV5-6 and J usage is TRBJ2-7, with TRBD1 identical over 9 bases. The CDR3 length is 17 residues. From germline, CDR1 is SGHDT and CDR2 YYEEEE. Trimming took 4 bases from V and 5 from J; bases not matched to a gene: 16. The full variable domain, rest sourced from reference TRBV5-6 and TRBJ2-7, is DAGVTQSPTHLIKTRGQQVTLRCSPKSGHDTVSWYQQALGQGPQFIFQYYEEEERQRGNFPDRFSGHQFPNYSSELNVNALLLGDSALYLCASSAGPVGTGSNEQYFGPGTRLTVT.

V is TRBV25-1 and J is TRBJ2-7; D possibly uses TRBD1 or TRBD2 (5 bases each). Germline assignment: CDR1 MGHDK and CDR2 SYGVNS. Deletions cut 8 bases from V and 2 bases from J, with 13 bases between. CDR3 length equals 13 residues. In nucleotides, the CDR3 is TGTGCCAGCGGGGCGGGTCTAACCTACGAGCAGTACTTC. Its protein product is CASGAGLTYEQYF.

CDR3 region: CASSTRQGTSTDTQYF. The CDR3 bases are TGTGCCAGCAGTACCCGACAGGGGACAAGCACAGATACGCAGTATTTT. This chain uses TRBV27 with TRBJ2-3; the match to TRBD1 covers 8 bases. CDR3 size: 16 residues. V dropped 5 bases and J dropped 0; count of bases not matched to a gene: 7. The V gene's germline CDR1 is MNHEY and CDR2 SMNVEV (reference sequence).

This chain links TRBV15 with TRBJ2-3; 10 bases map to TRBD1. The CDR3 runs 16 residues. With V trimmed by 4 bases and J by 6 bases, 10 bases remained unmatched. Per germline, CDR1 LNHNV and CDR2 YYDKDF (reference sequence). The CDR3 protein is CATSTTTGGAVDTQYF. In DNA form, the CDR3 reads TGTGCCACCAGCACCACGACAGGGGGCGCGGTGGATACGCAGTATTTT.

This clone has just a few counts. V gene TRBV29-1 combines with J gene TRBJ2-6, with D unresolved. Between the trimmed V and J ends, which lost 1 base and 0 bases, there was a span of 16 bases. The CDR3 runs to 18 residues. Germline lookup yields CDR1 SQVTM and CDR2 ANQGSEA. CDR3 nucleotide sequence: TGCAGCGTTGAAGTCGACAACGACGCCAGCTCTGGGGCCAACGTCCTGACTTTC. This translates into CSVEVDNDASSGANVLTF. Full variable domain (rest looked up from reference TRBV29-1 and TRBJ2-6): SAVISQKPSRDICQRGTSLTIQCQVDSQVTMMFWYRQQPGQSLTLIATANQGSEATYESGFVIDKFPISRPNLTFSTLTVSNMSPEDSSIYLCSVEVDNDASSGANVLTFGAGSRLTVL.

The genes are TRBV29-1 and TRBJ1-3, with D possibly being TRBD1 (5 bases). V was cut by 6 bases and J by 0 bases, with 12 bases left in between. The CDR3 runs 14 residues. CDR1 and CDR2 (germline): SQVTM, ANQGSEA. CDR3 loop: CSVGTDLSGNTIYF. CDR3 DNA: TGCAGCGTGGGGACGGATCTCTCTGGAAACACCATATATTTT.

Only a few counts were recorded for this clone. This chain uses TRBV2 with TRBJ2-1; 7 nucleotides agree with TRBD1. The CDR3 length is 15 residues. Germline V gene sequence: CDR1 SNHLY, CDR2 FYNNEI. The V gene end was trimmed by 4 bases and the J gene end by 4 bases; junction bases not matched to a gene: 7. CDR3 sequence: CASSARDSIYNEQFF. The CDR3 DNA sequence: TGTGCCAGCAGTGCACGGGACAGTATTTACAATGAGCAGTTCTTC.

The CDR3 reads CASSEVAEFNEKLFF. The CDR3 nucleotides are TGTGCCAGCAGTGAAGTGGCAGAGTTTAATGAAAAACTGTTTTTT. This chain joins TRBV25-1 and TRBJ1-4; D is unclear. Trimming left V 2 bases short and J 4 bases short, with 11 bases between. Germline-derived CDR1 and CDR2 are MGHDK and SYGVNS. The CDR3 is 15 residues long.

The rearrangement uses TRBV21-1 and TRBJ1-2. TRBV21-1 is described as a pseudogene. The CDR3 is 15 residues long. The CDR3 DNA reads as TGTGCCAGCAGCCCCGAGGAGGAAGCATACTATGGCTACACCTTC. This translates into CASSPEEEAYYGYTF.

V and J are TRBV29-1 and TRBJ2-7; tentative D call: TRBD1 (6 bases). V dropped 0 bases and J dropped 6 bases, with 15 bases sitting between them. CDR1 and CDR2 (germline): SQVTM, ANQGSEA. CDR3 length: 14 amino acids. CDR3 protein: CSVEDRAGAAEQYF. CDR3 nucleotides: TGCAGCGTTGAAGATAGGGCAGGGGCAGCCGAGCAGTACTTC.

The chain recombines TRBV29-1 with TRBJ1-3, with a possible D match to TRBD1 (5 bases). Germline CDR1 reads SQVTM; CDR2 reads ANQGSEA. The CDR3 has 13 residues. Trimming removed 7 bases from V and 0 bases from J, with 10 bases in between. The CDR3 coding sequence is TGCAGCGCCAAAACAGGCTCTGGAAACACCATATATTTT. Its translation is CSAKTGSGNTIYF. Complete variable domain (other parts from reference TRBV29-1 and TRBJ1-3): SAVISQKPSRDICQRGTSLTIQCQVDSQVTMMFWYRQQPGQSLTLIATANQGSEATYESGFVIDKFPISRPNLTFSTLTVSNMSPEDSSIYLCSAKTGSGNTIYFGEGSWLTVV.

A single count supports this clone. The gene calls are TRBV29-1 and TRBJ2-1; 7 bases align to TRBD2. The CDR3 has 16 residues. In germline, CDR1 is SQVTM, CDR2 ANQGSEA. Germline trimming cut 4 bases from V and 5 bases from J; bases unmatched to any gene: 14. The CDR3 DNA sequence: TGCAGCGTTGCTGGGGGGGAGAGCGTACGACACAATGAGCAGTTCTTC. Protein product: CSVAGGESVRHNEQFF.

The chain joins TRBV29-1 to TRBJ2-7; TRBD1 aligns across 10 bases. Germline-derived CDR1 and CDR2 are SQVTM and ANQGSEA. The CDR3 contains 13 residues. The ends lost 7 bases at V and 2 bases at J; junction bases unmatched: 5. The CDR3 region has the DNA TGCAGCGCCGGGACAGGGGTAGCCTACGAGCAGTACTTC. Residues: CSAGTGVAYEQYF.

V is TRBV7-8 and J is TRBJ2-7; 10 bases line up with TRBD1. This CDR3 is 13 amino acids long. CDR1 SGHVS and CDR2 FQNEAQ come from the germline V gene. Unmatched junction bases numbered 3, after V lost 8 bases and J lost 2 bases. The CDR3 nucleotides are TGTGCCAGCCGGGGACAGGGGACCTACGAGCAGTACTTC. It is translated as CASRGQGTYEQYF.

This clone was seen more than once but under ten times. The chain links TRBV30 to TRBJ1-4; a possible D gene is TRBD1 (5 bases). Germline values: CDR1 GTSNPN, CDR2 SVGIG (reference sequence). V lost 0 bases, J lost 0 bases, and 14 bases lay in between. The CDR3 length is 17 residues. The CDR3 reads CAWSVLPGRTTNEKLFF. The DNA of the CDR3 is TGTGCCTGGAGTGTACTCCCGGGACGAACAACTAATGAAAAACTGTTTTTT.